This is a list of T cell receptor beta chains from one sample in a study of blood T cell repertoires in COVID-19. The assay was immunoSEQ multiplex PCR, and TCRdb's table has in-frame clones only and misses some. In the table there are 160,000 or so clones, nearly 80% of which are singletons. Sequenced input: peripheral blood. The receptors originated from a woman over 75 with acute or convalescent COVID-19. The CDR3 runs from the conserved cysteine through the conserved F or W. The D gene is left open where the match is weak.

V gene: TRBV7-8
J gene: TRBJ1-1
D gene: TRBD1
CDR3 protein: CASGKRNGTGLIF

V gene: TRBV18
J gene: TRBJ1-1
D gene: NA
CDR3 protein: CASSPGGSEAFF

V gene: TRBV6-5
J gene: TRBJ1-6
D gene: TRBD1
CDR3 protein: CASGTGYNSPLHF

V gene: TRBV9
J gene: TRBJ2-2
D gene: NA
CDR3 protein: CASSVTPGLTGELFF

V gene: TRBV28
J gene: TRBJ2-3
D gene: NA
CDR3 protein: CASSSRADTQYF

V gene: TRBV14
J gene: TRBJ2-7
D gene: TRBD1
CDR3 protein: CASSLRQGSYEQYF

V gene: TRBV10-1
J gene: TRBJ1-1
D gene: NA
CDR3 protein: CASSESQTGRTEAFF

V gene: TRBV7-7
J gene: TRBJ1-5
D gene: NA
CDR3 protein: CASSKRGRRKSYQPQHF

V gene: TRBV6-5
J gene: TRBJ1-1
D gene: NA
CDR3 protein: CASSYGQSFAAFF

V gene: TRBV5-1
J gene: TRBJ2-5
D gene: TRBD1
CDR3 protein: CASSWGTGAGETQYF

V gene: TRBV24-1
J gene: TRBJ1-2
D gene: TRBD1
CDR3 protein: CATSDFQGDGYTF

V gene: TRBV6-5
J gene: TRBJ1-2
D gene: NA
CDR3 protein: CASSYSFWGMNYGYTF

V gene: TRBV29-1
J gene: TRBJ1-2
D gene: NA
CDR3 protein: CSVEGAARGYTF

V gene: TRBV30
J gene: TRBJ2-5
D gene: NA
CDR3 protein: CAWSVLRRETQYF

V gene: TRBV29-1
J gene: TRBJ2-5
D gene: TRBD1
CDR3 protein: CSLRQGRETQYF

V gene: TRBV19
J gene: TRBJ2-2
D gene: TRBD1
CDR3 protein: CATKGARTRELFF

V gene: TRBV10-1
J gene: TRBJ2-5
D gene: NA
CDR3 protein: CASSPRQGRGQETQYF

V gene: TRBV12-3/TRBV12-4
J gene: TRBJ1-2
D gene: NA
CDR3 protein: CASSQTGSYGYTF

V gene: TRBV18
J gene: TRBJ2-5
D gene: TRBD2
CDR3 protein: CASSAPTSRETQYF

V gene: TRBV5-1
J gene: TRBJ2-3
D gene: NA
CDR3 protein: CASSLALVGSTDTQYF

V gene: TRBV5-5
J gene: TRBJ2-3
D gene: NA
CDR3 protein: CASSLVVGSGTDTQYF

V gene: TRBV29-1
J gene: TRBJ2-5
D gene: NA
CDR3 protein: CSVDLEGSSPPPGGKTQYF

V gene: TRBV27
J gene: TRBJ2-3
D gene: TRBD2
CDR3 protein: CASSLTAGGSTDTQYF

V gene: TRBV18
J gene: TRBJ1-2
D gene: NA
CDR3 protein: CASSPGQGESVRGYTF

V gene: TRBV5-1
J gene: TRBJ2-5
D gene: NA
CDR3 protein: CASSLQAEETQYF

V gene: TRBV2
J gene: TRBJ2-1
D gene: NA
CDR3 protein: CASSEAAYNEQFF

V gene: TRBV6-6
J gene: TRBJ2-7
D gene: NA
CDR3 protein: CASGGGGGRFGYEQYF

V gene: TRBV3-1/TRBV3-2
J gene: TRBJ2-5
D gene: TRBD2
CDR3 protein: CASSEPLAGVSSQETQYF

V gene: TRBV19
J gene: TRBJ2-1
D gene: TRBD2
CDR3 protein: CASSILLADYNEQFF

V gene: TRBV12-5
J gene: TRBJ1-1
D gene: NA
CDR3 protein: CASGLSSWQGNTEAFF

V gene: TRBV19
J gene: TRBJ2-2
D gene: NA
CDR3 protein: CASRPDSLNTGELFF

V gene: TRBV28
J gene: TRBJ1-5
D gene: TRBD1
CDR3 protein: CASSPRTGNNQPQHF

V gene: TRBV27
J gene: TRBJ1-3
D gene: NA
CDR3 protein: CASWGNSGNTIYF

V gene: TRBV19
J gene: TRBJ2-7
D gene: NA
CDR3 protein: CASSIHRNSDYEQYF

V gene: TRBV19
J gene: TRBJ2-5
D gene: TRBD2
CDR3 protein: CASKKLSGGNQETQYF

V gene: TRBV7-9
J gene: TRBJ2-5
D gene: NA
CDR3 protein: CASSTGKGVQETQYF

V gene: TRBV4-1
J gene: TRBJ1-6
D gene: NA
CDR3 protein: CASSQFRGSDSPLHF

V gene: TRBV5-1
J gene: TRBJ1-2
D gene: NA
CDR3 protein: CASSSGAGIYGYTF

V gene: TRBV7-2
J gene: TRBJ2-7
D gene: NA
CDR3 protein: CASSLALFRGGIRQYF

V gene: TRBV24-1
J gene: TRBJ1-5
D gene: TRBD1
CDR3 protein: CAISKGWPQGFRPQHF

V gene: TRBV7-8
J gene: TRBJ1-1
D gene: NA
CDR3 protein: CASSLRSRLNTEAFF

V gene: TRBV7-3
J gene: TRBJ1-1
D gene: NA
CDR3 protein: CASSLTPYTEAFF

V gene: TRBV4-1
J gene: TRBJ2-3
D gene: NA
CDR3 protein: CASSQGDLPTDTQYF

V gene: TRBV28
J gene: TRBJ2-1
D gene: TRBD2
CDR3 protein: CASSFATSVEQYEQFF

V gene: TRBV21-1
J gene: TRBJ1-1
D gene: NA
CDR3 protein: CASSNGAGRTEAFF